This paragraph covers one T cell receptor (beta chain) sequence. This sample is part of a study of T cell responses to AZD1222 COVID-19 vaccine. CDR1 is SGHRS, CDR2 YFSETQ, per germline. The CDR3 loop spans 19 amino acids. V trimming: 2 bases; J trimming: 0 bases; junction bases outside the gene matches: 9. Clones were sequenced by immunoSEQ multiplex PCR, and TCRdb holds only the in-frame ones, with some missing. The sample carries fewer than 150,000 clones, more than 75% recorded once. The input for sequencing was peripheral blood, taken on day 0 of AZD1222 vaccination. This TCR was recovered from an adult in good health. The V gene is TRBV5-1, the J gene TRBJ2-6; 9 bases line up with TRBD1. The CDR3 spells CASSFPGQGEPSGANVLTF. The CDR3 bases are TGCGCCAGCAGCTTCCCGGGACAGGGAGAGCCCTCTGGGGCCAACGTCCTGACTTTC.